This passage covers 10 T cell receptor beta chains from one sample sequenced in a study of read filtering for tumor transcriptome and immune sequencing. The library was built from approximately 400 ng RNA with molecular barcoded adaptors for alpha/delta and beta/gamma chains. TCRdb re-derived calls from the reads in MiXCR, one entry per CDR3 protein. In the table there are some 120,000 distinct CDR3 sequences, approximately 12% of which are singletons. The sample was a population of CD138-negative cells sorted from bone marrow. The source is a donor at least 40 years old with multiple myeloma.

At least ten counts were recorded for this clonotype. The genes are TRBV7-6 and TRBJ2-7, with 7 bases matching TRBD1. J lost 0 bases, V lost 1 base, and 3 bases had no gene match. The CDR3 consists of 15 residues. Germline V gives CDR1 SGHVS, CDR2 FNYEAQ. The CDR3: CASSLGQGVSYEQYF. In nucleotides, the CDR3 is TGTGCCAGCAGCTTAGGACAGGGAGTCTCCTACGAGCAGTACTTC.

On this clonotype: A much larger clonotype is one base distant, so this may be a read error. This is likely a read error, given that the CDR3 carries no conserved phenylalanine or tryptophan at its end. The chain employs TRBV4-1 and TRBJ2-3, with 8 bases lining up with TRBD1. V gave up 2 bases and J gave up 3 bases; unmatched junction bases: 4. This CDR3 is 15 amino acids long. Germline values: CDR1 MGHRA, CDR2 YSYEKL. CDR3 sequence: CASSQWDRITDTQYL. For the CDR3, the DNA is TGCGCCAGCAGCCAATGGGACAGGATTACAGATACGCAGTATTTA.

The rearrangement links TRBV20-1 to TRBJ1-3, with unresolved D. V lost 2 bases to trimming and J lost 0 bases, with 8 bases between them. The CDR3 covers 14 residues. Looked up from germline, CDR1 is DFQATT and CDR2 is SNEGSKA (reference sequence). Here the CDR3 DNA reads TGCAGTGCTAGAAGGACCAACTCTGGAAACACCATATATTTT. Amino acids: CSARRTNSGNTIYF.

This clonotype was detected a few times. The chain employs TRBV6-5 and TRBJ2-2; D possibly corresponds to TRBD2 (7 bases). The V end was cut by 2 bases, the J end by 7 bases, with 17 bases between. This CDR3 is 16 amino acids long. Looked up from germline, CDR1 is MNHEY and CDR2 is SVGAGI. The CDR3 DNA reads TGTGCCAGCAGTTACACTAGATCAGGGGAGGGCGGGGAGCTGTTTTTT. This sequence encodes CASSYTRSGEGGELFF.

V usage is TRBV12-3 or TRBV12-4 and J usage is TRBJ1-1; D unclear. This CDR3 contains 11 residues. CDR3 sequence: CASGLVTEAFF. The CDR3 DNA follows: TGTGCTAGTGGTTTGGTCACTGAAGCTTTCTTT.

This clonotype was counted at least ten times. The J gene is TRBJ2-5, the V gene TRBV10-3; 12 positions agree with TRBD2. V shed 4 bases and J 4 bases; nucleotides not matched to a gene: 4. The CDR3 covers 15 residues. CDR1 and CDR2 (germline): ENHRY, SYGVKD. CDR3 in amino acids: CAISGTSGIAETQYF. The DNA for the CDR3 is TGTGCCATCAGTGGGACTAGCGGGATAGCAGAGACCCAGTACTTC.

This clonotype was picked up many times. This chain's CDR3 is CASSLVGRAETQYF. Here the CDR3 DNA reads TGTGCCAGCAGCTTAGTTGGTCGCGCGGAGACCCAGTACTTC. The rearrangement joins TRBV7-9 to TRBJ2-5; D call uncertain. Germline assignment: CDR1 SEHNR and CDR2 FQNEAQ (reference sequence). V lost 1 base and J 5 bases, leaving 11 bases between the germline ends. The CDR3 runs 14 residues. Looking up the rest from reference TRBV7-9 and TRBJ2-5 gives the full variable domain: DTGVSQNPRHKITKRGQNVTFRCDPISEHNRLYWYRQTLGQGPEFLTYFQNEAQLEKSRLLSDRFSAERPKGSFSTLEIQRTEQGDSAMYLCASSLVGRAETQYFGPGTRLLVL.

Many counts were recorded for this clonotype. This CDR3 is CASSVRTRQETQYF. In DNA form, the CDR3 reads TGTGCCAGCAGTGTCCGGACACGCCAAGAGACCCAGTACTTC. The chain is built from TRBV6-1 and TRBJ2-5; TRBD1 is a possible D gene (5 bases). This CDR3 is built from 14 residues. V was shortened by 4 bases and J by 1 base, with 10 bases between the two germline ends. The V gene's germline CDR1 is MNHNS and CDR2 SASEGT.

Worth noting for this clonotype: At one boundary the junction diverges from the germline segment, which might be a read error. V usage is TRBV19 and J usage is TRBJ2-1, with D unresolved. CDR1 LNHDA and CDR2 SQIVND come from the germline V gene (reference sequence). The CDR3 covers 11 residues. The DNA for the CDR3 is TGTGCCAGTACAAGGACGAATGAGCCGCTCTTC. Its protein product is CASTRTNEPLF.

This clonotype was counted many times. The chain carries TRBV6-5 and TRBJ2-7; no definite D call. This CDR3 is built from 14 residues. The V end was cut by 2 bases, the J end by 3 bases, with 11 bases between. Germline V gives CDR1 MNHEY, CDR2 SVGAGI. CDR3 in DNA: TGTGCCAGCAGTTACCAATTGACCGGCTACGAGCAGTACTTC. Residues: CASSYQLTGYEQYF.